This TCR beta chain originates from a study of patients and donors after allogeneic stem cell transplantation. The table lists this clonotype with many counts. CDR1 KGHDR and CDR2 SFDVKD come from the germline V gene. Trimming took 9 bases from V and 2 from J, leaving 11 bases between them. The CDR3 loop spans 13 amino acids. TCRdb processed the RT-PCR reads anew with MiXCR; each CDR3 protein has one entry. The table lists hundreds of thousands of distinct CDR3 sequences, approximately 16% of them singletons. The chain carries TRBV24-1 and TRBJ2-3; D gene uncertain. The sample comprised blood, either unsorted or a sorted T cell fraction (not recorded which). The sequence derives from a human donor who was either an allogeneic HSCT recipient or a stem cell or donor lymphocyte infusion donor (not recorded which). It is not recorded whose cells these are; they may come from a transplant donor. CDR3 in amino acids: CATLHPVTDTQYF. The CDR3 DNA follows: TGTGCCACCCTACACCCTGTCACAGATACGCAGTATTTT.